These T cell receptor beta chains were read from a single sample in a study of early T cells in non-severe SARS-CoV-2 infection. TCRdb recomputed calls from the 5' RACE reads with MiXCR, one row per CDR3 protein. The table shows roughly 63,000 distinct CDR3 sequences, with 10% to 15% occurring only once. The specimen sequenced was whole blood. The origin of the receptors is an adult who was a healthcare worker with PCR-confirmed SARS-CoV-2 infection or an uninfected control (not recorded which). Each CDR3 is given with its conserved first and last residue. The D gene is left open where the match is weak. A clone size is listed for some rows: how often the clone was seen (once, few, many), or a class if it is expanded.

cdr3_nt,cdr3_aa,clone_size,d_call,v_call,j_call
TGTGCCAGCAGCTTGGGGGGGACCCCAACGCGGCTGTTTTTT,CASSLGGTPTRLFF,few,NA,TRBV5-4,TRBJ2-2
TGCGCCAGCAGCTTGTATGGGTCTATAATGAACACTGAAGCTTTCTTT,CASSLYGSIMNTEAFF,few,NA,TRBV5-1,TRBJ1-1
TGTGCCAGCAGCTTACAGGGACACGGCCAAGAGACCCAGTACTTC,CASSLQGHGQETQYF,many,NA,TRBV11-2,TRBJ2-5
TGTGCCACCAGCTCCAGGCAGGGATTGGGGTTGGGCACTGAAGCTTTCTTT,CATSSRQGLGLGTEAFF,few,NA,TRBV15,TRBJ1-1
TGTGCCAGCAGCCAAGGATATAGCACAGATACGCAGTATTTT,CASSQGYSTDTQYF,many,NA,TRBV14,TRBJ2-3
TGCGCCAGCAGCCAAAAGCGGGACCCCAATTCACCCCTCCACTTT,CASSQKRDPNSPLHF,many,NA,TRBV4-1,TRBJ1-6
TGCAGTGCTGTGTGGGACAGGGGGCCCGAGCAGTACTTC,CSAVWDRGPEQYF,many,TRBD1,TRBV20-1,TRBJ2-7
TGTGCCTGGAGTAGGGGAAACTCCTACGAGCAGTACTTC,CAWSRGNSYEQYF,many,NA,TRBV30,TRBJ2-7
TGCGCCAGCAGCCAACCCCAGTTAGGTTATGGCTACACCTTC,CASSQPQLGYGYTF,many,NA,TRBV4-1,TRBJ1-2
TGTGCCAGCAGCTTAGATGGGCAGAGGACCACTGAAGCTTTCTTT,CASSLDGQRTTEAFF,many,NA,TRBV7-9,TRBJ1-1
TGTGCCAGCAGCGTGCAGGGGGTTCCAACTAATGAAAAACTGTTTTTT,CASSVQGVPTNEKLFF,many,TRBD1,TRBV9,TRBJ1-4
TGTGCCATCAGTGCCGGCGGCGACGAGCAGTACTTC,CAISAGGDEQYF,NA,NA,TRBV10-3,TRBJ2-7
TGTGCCAGCTCACCCCCCGGGACAGGGGCTAACTATGGCTACACCTTC,CASSPPGTGANYGYTF,NA,TRBD1,TRBV18,TRBJ1-2
TGCAGTGCTAGAGATGAGGCGGGGGGAGACTACAATGAGCAGTTCTTC,CSARDEAGGDYNEQFF,NA,TRBD2,TRBV20-1,TRBJ2-1
TGTGCCAGCAGCCAAGATATGCACACTGAAGCTTTCTTT,CASSQDMHTEAFF,few,NA,TRBV3-1,TRBJ1-1
TGCGCCAGCAACCCCGGGACCGACGATGGCTACACCTTC,CASNPGTDDGYTF,NA,NA,TRBV5-1,TRBJ1-2
TGTGCCAGCAGCCAAGAGCCGGGGCTAGGTTCACCCCTCCACTTT,CASSQEPGLGSPLHF,NA,NA,TRBV3-1,TRBJ1-6
TGCGCCAGCAGTCCGGGACAGGGGGTGAACACTGAAGCTTTCTTT,CASSPGQGVNTEAFF,many,TRBD1,TRBV10-1,TRBJ1-1
TGTGCCAGCAGCTTGTTAGCGGGGGGCTACAATGAGCAGTTCTTC,CASSLLAGGYNEQFF,many,TRBD2,TRBV7-9,TRBJ2-1
TGTGCCAGCAGTTACTCGAGGGGGGCGAGCTATGGCTACACCTTC,CASSYSRGASYGYTF,many,NA,TRBV6-5,TRBJ1-2
TGTGCCAGCAGTGGAGGAACTAGCGGGGGGGATTACAATGAGCAGTTCTTC,CASSGGTSGGDYNEQFF,few,TRBD2,TRBV27,TRBJ2-1
TGTGCCAGCAGGGGGACAGGGTTCGCTGAAGCTTTCTTT,CASRGTGFAEAFF,many,TRBD1,TRBV28,TRBJ1-1
TGCAGCGTTCAGCCCGGTCCCTTTGAGTCCTACGAGCAGTACTTC,CSVQPGPFESYEQYF,NA,NA,TRBV29-1,TRBJ2-7
TGCAGCGTTGAAGGGGGGAGGTCTGGAAACACCATATATTTT,CSVEGGRSGNTIYF,few,NA,TRBV29-1,TRBJ1-3
TGTGCCAGCAGTGGACAAGCGGGGGCCATTCTGAACACCGGGGAGCTGTTTTTT,CASSGQAGAILNTGELFF,many,TRBD2,TRBV2,TRBJ2-2
TGTGCCAGCAGTCTTTACAGGGGTAGCACAGATACGCAGTATTTT,CASSLYRGSTDTQYF,many,TRBD1,TRBV6-6,TRBJ2-3
TGCAGTGCTTGGGGGGCTTCCTACAATGAGCAGTTCTTC,CSAWGASYNEQFF,many,NA,TRBV20-1,TRBJ2-1
TGCAGTGCTAGATTGTGGGGGGGTGGAGAGACCCAGTACTTC,CSARLWGGGETQYF,NA,TRBD2,TRBV20-1,TRBJ2-5
TGCAGCGTTGGGGTAACAGGGTCTCTGAACACTGAAGCTTTCTTT,CSVGVTGSLNTEAFF,many,NA,TRBV29-1,TRBJ1-1
TGTGCCAGCAGCCCCACAGGGGGCGGGCAGACCCAGTACTTC,CASSPTGGGQTQYF,many,TRBD1,TRBV12-3/TRBV12-4,TRBJ2-5
TGTGCCACCAGTGATTCCAGACTAGCGGGGGGGGTAGTTAATGAGCAGTTCTTC,CATSDSRLAGGVVNEQFF,few,TRBD2,TRBV24-1,TRBJ2-1
TGTGCCAGCAGGGGTACTACAGGGGACACCGGGGAGCTGTTTTTT,CASRGTTGDTGELFF,many,TRBD1,TRBV2,TRBJ2-2
TGTGCCAGCAGCCGCCGACAGGGTGGGAACACTGAAGCTTTCTTT,CASSRRQGGNTEAFF,few,TRBD1,TRBV7-6,TRBJ1-1
TGTGCCAGCAGTCCGTCATATTCCGACAGATTCTACAATGAGCAGTTCTTC,CASSPSYSDRFYNEQFF,few,NA,TRBV12-3/TRBV12-4,TRBJ2-1
TGTGCCAGCAGCCAAGGTGGCGGCCTGAACACTGAAGCTTTCTTT,CASSQGGGLNTEAFF,many,NA,TRBV3-1,TRBJ1-1
TGCGCCACCAGGGAGGGTCGGAGGTCCTACAATGAGCAGTTCTTC,CATREGRRSYNEQFF,many,TRBD2,TRBV10-2,TRBJ2-1
TGTGCCAGCAGTGAGGACACGAATACTGAAGCTTTCTTT,CASSEDTNTEAFF,many,NA,TRBV2,TRBJ1-1
TGTGCCAGCAGCACTCACCCACCGGGACAGGAAGGGGAGACCCAGTACTTC,CASSTHPPGQEGETQYF,NA,TRBD1,TRBV9,TRBJ2-5
TGCAGTGCTAGAGAACGAGGTGTCGTGGCTTTCTTT,CSARERGVVAFF,NA,NA,TRBV20-1,TRBJ1-1
TGTGCCAGCAGCTTAGCCAGAGATCAGCCCCAGCATTTT,CASSLARDQPQHF,many,NA,TRBV11-1,TRBJ1-5
TGTGCCAGCAGCCCTTATAGCGGGGCCGACACCTACGAGCAGTACTTC,CASSPYSGADTYEQYF,many,TRBD2,TRBV11-2,TRBJ2-7